What follows are 13 T cell receptor beta chains derived from one specimen sequenced in a study of identical twins. TCRdb recomputed calls from the 5' RACE reads with MiXCR, one row per CDR3 protein. Of under 800,000 distinct CDR3 sequences in the sample, about 20% were seen once. The data were also submitted as part of a second study, on T cells expressing NK-cell markers.

Specimen: PBMCs. These receptors all come from a woman younger than 35 in good health.

The J gene is TRBJ1-6, the V gene TRBV12-3 or TRBV12-4; 8 bases match TRBD1. This CDR3 spans 15 amino acids. J gave up 8 bases and V 5 bases, and 8 bases lay outside the gene matches. CDR3 in DNA: TGTGCCAGCAGTCCACAGGGGGTCGGGGATTCACCCCTCCACTTT. Protein product: CASSPQGVGDSPLHF.

The chain combines TRBV6-5 with TRBJ2-2; TRBD2 matches at 9 bases. V lost 2 bases and J lost 5; bases outside the gene matches: 6. This CDR3 is 16 amino acids long. Germline CDR1 MNHEY, CDR2 SVGAGI. CDR3 amino acids: CASSYTRGGGTGELFF. CDR3 sequence (DNA): TGTGCCAGCAGTTACACGCGGGGGGGCGGTACCGGGGAGCTGTTTTTT.

This clonotype was seen many times. The V call is TRBV20-1, the J call TRBJ2-6, with a possible D match to TRBD2 (5 bases). The CDR3 covers 15 residues. The V gene's germline CDR1 is DFQATT and CDR2 SNEGSKA (reference sequence). Trimming took off 0 bases at V and 1 base at J, with 7 bases between the two ends. This chain's CDR3 is CSARDGGSGANVLTF. The CDR3 bases are TGCAGTGCTAGAGATGGAGGTTCTGGGGCCAACGTCCTGACTTTC.

The J gene is TRBJ1-3, the V gene TRBV24-1; maybe TRBD1 (5 bases). The CDR3 sequence is 14 residues long. CDR1 and CDR2 (germline): KGHDR, SFDVKD. Trimming shortened V by 4 bases and J by 0 bases, and 6 bases separated the two germline ends. This CDR3 reads CATSEGTSGNTIYF. CDR3 bases: TGTGCCACCAGTGAAGGGACCTCTGGAAACACCATATATTTT.

This clonotype was observed a handful of times. CDR3 loop: CASSPREGWNEQFF. In nucleotides, the CDR3 is TGTGCCAGCAGCCCCAGGGAGGGTTGGAATGAGCAGTTCTTC. The rearrangement links TRBV7-2 to TRBJ2-1; 7 nucleotides agree with TRBD2. The CDR3 runs 14 residues. Germline values: CDR1 SGHTA, CDR2 FQGNSA. Trimming at V came to 5 bases and at J to 7 bases, leaving 8 bases not matched to a gene. The variable domain in full, completed from reference TRBV7-2 and TRBJ2-1, reads GAGVSQSPSNKVTEKGKDVELRCDPISGHTALYWYRQSLGQGLEFLIYFQGNSAPDKSGLPSDRFSAERTGGSVSTLTIQRTQQEDSAVYLCASSPREGWNEQFFGPGTRLTVL.

The rearrangement joins TRBV12-3 or TRBV12-4 to TRBJ2-2; D remains unclear. The CDR3 consists of 14 residues. The V and J ends lost 6 bases and 4 bases respectively, with 12 bases between them. The CDR3 here is CASSPPVATGELFF. The DNA of the CDR3 is TGTGCCAGCAGCCCTCCCGTGGCCACCGGGGAGCTGTTTTTT.

This clonotype was found a few times. The chain recombines TRBV12-3 or TRBV12-4 with TRBJ2-7; possible D gene TRBD1, 6 bases. The CDR3 has 14 amino acids. Trimming took off 4 bases at V and 7 bases at J, with 17 bases between the two ends. In nucleotides, the CDR3 is TGTGCCAGCAGTTCCAAAGAACAGGGTTGGGAGCAGTACTTC. Its protein product is CASSSKEQGWEQYF.

In this sample, this clonotype turned up many times. This chain joins TRBV2 and TRBJ1-2; D is possibly TRBD1 (5 bases). The CDR3 totals 12 residues. The germline V and J ends were trimmed by 11 bases and 7 bases, with 17 bases remaining between them. The germline gives CDR1 SNHLY, CDR2 FYNNEI. CDR3 sequence: CAGGVASFGYTF. CDR3 DNA: TGTGCCGGGGGGGTGGCCTCATTTGGCTACACCTTC.

This rearrangement joins TRBV29-1 to TRBJ2-3; the D gene is possibly TRBD2 (6 bases). This CDR3 is 16 amino acids long. Germline loops: CDR1 SQVTM, CDR2 ANQGSEA. The germline V and J ends were trimmed by 0 bases and 4 bases, with 17 bases remaining between them. In nucleotides, the CDR3 is TGCAGCGTTGAAGATCCTGCCTCAAGGAGGGCAGATACGCAGTATTTT. This codes for CSVEDPASRRADTQYF.

This clonotype was recorded many times. The CDR3: CASSLGGTFYNEQFF. The CDR3 DNA follows: TGTGCCAGCAGCTTAGGAGGAACTTTCTACAATGAGCAGTTCTTC. V and J are TRBV7-2 and TRBJ2-1; no clear D gene. CDR3 length equals 15 residues. The germline V and J ends were trimmed by 1 base and 3 bases, with 10 bases remaining between them. Germline V gene sequence: CDR1 SGHTA, CDR2 FQGNSA.

J is TRBJ2-6 and V is TRBV12-3 or TRBV12-4; unclear D gene. The CDR3 covers 18 residues. V was clipped by 2 bases and J by 0 bases, with 14 bases between them. The CDR3 sequence is CASSLNWGLVSGANVLTF. CDR3 DNA: TGTGCCAGCAGTTTAAATTGGGGATTGGTCTCTGGGGCCAACGTCCTGACTTTC.

The V and J genes are TRBV7-2 and TRBJ2-5; the match to TRBD1 covers 11 bases. This CDR3 has 16 amino acids. The germline V gene has CDR1 SGHTA and CDR2 FQGNSA. V dropped 1 base and J dropped 1; count of bases not matched to a gene: 2. CDR3 sequence reads: CASSLVGQGVQETQYF. CDR3 in DNA: TGTGCCAGCAGCTTAGTGGGACAGGGGGTCCAAGAGACCCAGTACTTC.

The chain recombines TRBV9 with TRBJ2-1; a weak D match, TRBD2 (6 bases). CDR3 length equals 17 residues. V lost 0 bases to trimming and J lost 0 bases, with 13 bases between them. Per the germline V gene, CDR1 is SGDLS and CDR2 is YYNGEE. The CDR3 DNA reads TGTGCCAGCAGCGTAGGGGGCGGGGAGAGCTCCTACAATGAGCAGTTCTTC. This codes for CASSVGGGESSYNEQFF.